The source of this TCR beta chain is a study of blood T cell repertoires in COVID-19. About the study: Some COVID-19 samples were acute and others convalescent; all came from the United States, Italy and Spain.

V shed 4 bases and J shed 7 bases, with 20 bases lying between them. CDR3 length equals 16 residues. Germline values: CDR1 LNHDA, CDR2 SQIVND (reference sequence). Source study methods: Reference gene primers were amplified, and this amplification served to estimate nucleated cell counts. TCRdb's table, derived via immunoSEQ multiplex PCR, lists solely in-frame clones and lacks some. V, J and clone size are taken as reported in that table, and D and trimming were inferred from the DNA itself. This sample has about 180,000 clones; 82% occur once, and the top ten carry roughly 9.1%. This clonotype originated in a woman aged 70-85 years with acute or convalescent COVID-19. Material: peripheral blood. The J gene is TRBJ2-1, the V gene TRBV19, with TRBD1 as a possible D gene (5 bases). The DNA for the CDR3 is TGTGCCAGTAGTAGGGCTGTGTCAGGGCCGAATAATGAGCAGTTCTTC. Residues: CASSRAVSGPNNEQFF.